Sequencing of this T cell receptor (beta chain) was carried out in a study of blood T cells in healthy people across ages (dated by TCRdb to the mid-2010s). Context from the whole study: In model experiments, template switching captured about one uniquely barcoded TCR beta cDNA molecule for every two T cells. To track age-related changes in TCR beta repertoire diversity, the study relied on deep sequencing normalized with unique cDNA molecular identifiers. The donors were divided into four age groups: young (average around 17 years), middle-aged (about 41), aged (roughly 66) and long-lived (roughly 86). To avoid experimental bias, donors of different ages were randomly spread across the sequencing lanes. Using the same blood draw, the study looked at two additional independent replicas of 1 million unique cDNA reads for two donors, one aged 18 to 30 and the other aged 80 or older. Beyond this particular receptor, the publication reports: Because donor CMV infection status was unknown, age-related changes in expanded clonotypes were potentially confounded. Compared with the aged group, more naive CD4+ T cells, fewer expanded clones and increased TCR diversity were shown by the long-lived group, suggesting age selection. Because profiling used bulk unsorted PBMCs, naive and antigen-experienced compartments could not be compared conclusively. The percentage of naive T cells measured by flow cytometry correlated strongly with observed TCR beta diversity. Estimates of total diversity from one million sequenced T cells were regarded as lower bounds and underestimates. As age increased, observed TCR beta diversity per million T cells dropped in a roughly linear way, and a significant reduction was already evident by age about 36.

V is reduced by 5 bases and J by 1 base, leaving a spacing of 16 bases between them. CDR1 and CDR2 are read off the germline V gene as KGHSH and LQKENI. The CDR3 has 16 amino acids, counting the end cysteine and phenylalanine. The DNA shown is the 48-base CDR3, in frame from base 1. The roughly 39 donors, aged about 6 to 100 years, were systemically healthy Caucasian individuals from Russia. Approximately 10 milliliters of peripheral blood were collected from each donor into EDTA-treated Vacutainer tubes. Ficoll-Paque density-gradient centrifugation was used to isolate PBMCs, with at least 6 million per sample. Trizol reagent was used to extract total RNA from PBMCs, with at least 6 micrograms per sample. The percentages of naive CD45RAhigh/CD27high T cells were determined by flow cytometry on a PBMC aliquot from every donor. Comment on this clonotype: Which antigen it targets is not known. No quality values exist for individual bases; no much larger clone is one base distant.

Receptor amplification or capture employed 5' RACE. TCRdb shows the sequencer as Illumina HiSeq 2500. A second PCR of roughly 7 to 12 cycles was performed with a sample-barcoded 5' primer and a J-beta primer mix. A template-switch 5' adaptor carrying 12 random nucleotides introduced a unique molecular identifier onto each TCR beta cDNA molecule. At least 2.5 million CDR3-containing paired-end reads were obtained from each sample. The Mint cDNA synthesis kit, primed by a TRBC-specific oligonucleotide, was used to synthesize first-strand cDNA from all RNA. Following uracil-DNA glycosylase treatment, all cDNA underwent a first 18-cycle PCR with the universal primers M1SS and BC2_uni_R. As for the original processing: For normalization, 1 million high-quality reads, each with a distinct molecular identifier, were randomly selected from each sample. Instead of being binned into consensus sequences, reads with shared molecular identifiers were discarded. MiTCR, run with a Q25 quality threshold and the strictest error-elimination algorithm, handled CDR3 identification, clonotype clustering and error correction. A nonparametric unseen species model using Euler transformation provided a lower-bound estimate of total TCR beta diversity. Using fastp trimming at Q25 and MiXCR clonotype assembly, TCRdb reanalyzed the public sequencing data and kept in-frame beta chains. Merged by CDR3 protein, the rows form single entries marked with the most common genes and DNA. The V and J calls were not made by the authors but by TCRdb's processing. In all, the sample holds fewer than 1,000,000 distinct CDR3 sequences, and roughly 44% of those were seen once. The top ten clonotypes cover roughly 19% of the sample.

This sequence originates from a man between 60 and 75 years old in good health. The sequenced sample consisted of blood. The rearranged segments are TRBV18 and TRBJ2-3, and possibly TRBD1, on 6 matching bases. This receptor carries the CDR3 CASSSSGTRGTDTQYF. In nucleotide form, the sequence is TGTGCCAGCTCATCGTCCGGGACAAGGGGCACAGATACGCAGTATTTT.